The 9 T cell receptor beta chains below all came from one sample that was sequenced in a study of blood T cell repertoires in COVID-19. Profiling relied on immunoSEQ multiplex PCR, and the TCRdb table lists in-frame clones only, not all of them. The sample lists about 260,000 clones; around 90% were seen once. The specimen sequenced was PBMCs or T cells enriched from blood (not recorded which). Source of these receptors: a man aged 40-50 years who had been exposed to COVID-19.

This clone was recorded once. CDR3 in DNA: TGTGCCAGTAGCCTTACGGGGATAGCGGGAGGGCCGAGGAATACGCAGTATTTT. This sequence encodes CASSLTGIAGGPRNTQYF. The chain uses TRBV19 and TRBJ2-3; 11 bases match TRBD2. The germline gives CDR1 LNHDA, CDR2 SQIVND (reference sequence). The CDR3 contains 18 residues. The J segment lost 7 bases and the V segment lost 6 bases, leaving 18 bases of the junction unmatched.

CDR3 region: CAWRGTASSNYGYTF. For the CDR3, the DNA is TGTGCCTGGCGCGGGACAGCTTCTTCTAACTATGGCTACACCTTC. V and J are TRBV30 and TRBJ1-2; the match to TRBD1 covers 7 bases. CDR3 size: 15 residues. Germline V gene sequence: CDR1 GTSNPN, CDR2 SVGIG (reference sequence). With 5 bases clipped from V and 0 bases from J, the junction kept 9 bases outside the gene matches.

The chain recombines TRBV4-1 with TRBJ1-3; no reliable D call. Trimming removed 3 bases from V and 4 bases from J, with 10 bases in between. Germline CDR1 reads MGHRA; CDR2 reads YSYEKL. The CDR3 sequence is 14 residues long. DNA of the CDR3: TGCGCCAGCAGCCAGGCGGGCGCCGGAAACACCATATATTTT. This sequence encodes CASSQAGAGNTIYF.

The chain recombines TRBV12-3 or TRBV12-4 with TRBJ2-2, with D tentatively TRBD1 (6 bases). V lost 10 bases and J lost 7, with 13 bases in between. CDR3 length equals 12 residues. CDR3 sequence reads: CAKGGVGGELFF. The CDR3 nucleotides are TGTGCCAAAGGGGGAGTCGGCGGGGAGCTGTTTTTT.

The CDR3 DNA reads as TGTGCCAGCAGCTTGGTCCGGGACGAGCAGTACTTC. Its translation: CASSLVRDEQYF. The chain carries TRBV5-6 and TRBJ2-7; no firm D call. The CDR3 sequence is 12 residues long. From germline, CDR1 is SGHDT and CDR2 YYEEEE. Trimming cost V 0 bases and J 5 bases, with 6 bases left between them.

The chain couples TRBV24-1 to TRBJ1-5; D is ambiguous. The CDR3 sequence is 14 residues long. Germline V gene sequence: CDR1 KGHDR, CDR2 SFDVKD. Trimming took off 2 bases at V and 6 bases at J, with 10 bases between the two ends. Here the CDR3 reads CATSDSKRSQPQHF. DNA of the CDR3: TGTGCCACCAGTGATTCGAAGCGTTCTCAGCCCCAGCATTTT.

The V call is TRBV7-3, the J call TRBJ2-1, with 9 bases lining up with TRBD2. The CDR3 has 15 residues. The V segment lost 5 bases and the J segment 3 bases; nucleotides outside the gene matches: 5. CDR1 SGHTA and CDR2 FQGTGA come from the germline V gene. CDR3 amino acids: CASSPAGGRYNEQFF. CDR3 sequence (DNA): TGTGCCAGCAGCCCGGCGGGAGGGCGCTACAATGAGCAGTTCTTC.

This clone was counted between two and nine times. The chain is built from TRBV7-2 and TRBJ2-2; D might be TRBD2 (6 bases). CDR3 length equals 14 residues. V was cut by 6 bases and J by 6 bases, with 14 bases left in between. Germline V CDR1 and CDR2: SGHTA, FQGNSA. The DNA of the CDR3 is TGTGCCAGCAGTTTGACTAGTTTGGCCGGGGAGCTGTTTTTT. It encodes CASSLTSLAGELFF.

The V and J genes are TRBV27 and TRBJ2-1, with 9 positions matching TRBD2. Germline loops: CDR1 MNHEY, CDR2 SMNVEV (reference sequence). V was pared by 2 bases and J by 10 bases, with 6 bases of the junction left unmatched. The CDR3 runs 14 residues. CDR3 in DNA: TGTGCCAGCAGTTTAGAGTTGCTAGCGGGAGAGCAGTTCTTC. This codes for CASSLELLAGEQFF.